This is a list of T cell receptor beta chains from one sample in a study of cytomegalovirus exposure and HLA in healthy donors. Here immunoSEQ multiplex PCR was the method, and the copy in TCRdb shows in-frame clones only, minus some. Found here are 96,000 or so clones, 65% to 85% of them singletons; the top ten hold approximately 3%. The sample was PBMCs. The receptor set was obtained from a female donor in good health and CMV-seropositive. The CDR3 runs from the conserved cysteine through the conserved F or W. The order of the fields is J gene, V gene, CDR3 protein.

>.|TRBV6-5
CASSYSRDRASYEQYF
>TRBJ1-1|TRBV7-2
CASSLVSEAFF
>TRBJ2-7|TRBV19
CASSDNDEQYF
>TRBJ2-1|TRBV5-1
CASSLRQGAGEQFF
>TRBJ1-5|TRBV7-9
CASSSGTGGFQPQHF
>TRBJ2-1|TRBV6-5
CASSRDRNKQFF
>TRBJ1-4|TRBV2
CASRGGAVYLATNEKLFF
>TRBJ1-1|TRBV5-1
CASSFYQAFF
>TRBJ1-2|TRBV28
CASSVTGGGYTF
>TRBJ2-7|TRBV7-6
CASSPRSGSYEQYF
>TRBJ2-2|TRBV7-2
CASSPSGAPNTGELFF
>TRBJ1-2|TRBV6-5
CATLTGSYGYTF
>TRBJ2-5|TRBV5-1
CASSSDGVGTQYF
>TRBJ1-5|TRBV28
CASSFGQISNQPQHF
>TRBJ1-2|TRBV2
CAINRGPGGYTF
>TRBJ2-3|TRBV19
CASIEGDTDTQYF
>TRBJ2-2|TRBV5-1
CASREQQGLDTGELFF
>TRBJ2-2|TRBV6-1
CASSKLGQAGELFF
>TRBJ1-1|TRBV29-1
CSVAQGRWTEAFF
>TRBJ1-1|TRBV19
CASNDRGDTEAFF
>TRBJ1-1|TRBV10-2
CASSEPRGGGEPLNTEAFF
>TRBJ1-2|TRBV5-4
CASSLPGQNYGYTF
>TRBJ2-3|TRBV7-2
CASSRAGGPQDTQYF
>TRBJ2-7|TRBV7-2
CASSLFAVSSYEQYF
>TRBJ2-2|TRBV6-4
CASSVTGLGTGELFF
>TRBJ1-2|TRBV6-5
CASHDGGYGYTF
>TRBJ1-1|TRBV7-2
CASSPSPLTDTEAFF
>TRBJ2-7|TRBV7-7
CASSSSTPFYEQYF
>TRBJ2-3|TRBV28
CASSFRGAITDTQYF
>TRBJ2-3|TRBV5-1
CASSLGTGGTDTQYF
>TRBJ1-2|TRBV5-4
CASSLGGGRGYTF
>TRBJ1-2|TRBV6-5
CASSLGQGPLYGYTF
>TRBJ1-4|TRBV30
CAWSVRAGGNEKLFF
>TRBJ1-1|TRBV11-2
CASSLFIGAGRSEAFF
>TRBJ2-5|TRBV7-2
CASSPGGIGGETQYF
>TRBJ1-2|TRBV5-6
CASSLGYYDYGYTF
>TRBJ2-1|TRBV11-2
CASSPFSRHNEQFF
>TRBJ1-2|TRBV7-9
CASIPSGGALGYTF
>TRBJ2-5|TRBV4-2
CASSQTASGAYQETQYF